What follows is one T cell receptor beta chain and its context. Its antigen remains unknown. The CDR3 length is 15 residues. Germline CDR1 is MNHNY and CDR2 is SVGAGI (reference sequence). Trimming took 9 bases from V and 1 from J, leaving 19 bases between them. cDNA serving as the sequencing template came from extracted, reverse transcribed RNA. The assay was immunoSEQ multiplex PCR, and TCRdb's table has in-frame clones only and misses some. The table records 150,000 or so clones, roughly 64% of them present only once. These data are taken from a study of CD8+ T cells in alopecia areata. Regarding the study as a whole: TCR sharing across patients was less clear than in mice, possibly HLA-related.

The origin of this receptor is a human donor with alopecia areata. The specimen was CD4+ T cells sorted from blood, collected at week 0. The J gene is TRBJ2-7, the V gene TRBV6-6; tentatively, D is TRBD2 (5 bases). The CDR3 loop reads CASRYGEGRSYEQYF. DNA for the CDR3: TGTGCCAGTCGTTACGGGGAAGGTCGATCCTACGAGCAGTACTTC.